Here is one TCR beta chain with its context. Its specific antigen is unknown. There are no base qualities to consult, and no much larger clone falls within one base. The library was generated by 5' RACE. Sequencer: NextSeq 500. The TCR library protocol attached a unique molecular identifier to each TCR cDNA molecule to allow correction of PCR and sequencing errors. The study's own analysis went as follows. Decombinator tools were used for TCR identification, UMI-based error correction and CDR3 extraction. Expanded TCRs were defined as those above a frequency of 2 per 1,000, corresponding to the top 1% of the tumor frequency distribution. Rényi diversity was computed with the R vegan package after subsampling each repertoire 100 times to 5,000 TCRs. CDR3 similarity networks were built from amino acid triplet string-kernel similarity, with CDR3s being connected when pairwise similarity was above 0.82. TCRdb cleaned the public reads at Q25 with fastp, built clones with MiXCR and kept in-frame beta chains. Entries that share a CDR3 protein sequence are merged under the most common genes and DNA. These V and J calls derive from TCRdb rather than the authors' analysis. The sample has tens of thousands of distinct CDR3 sequences on record, more than 9.5% of them singletons. The top ten hold less than 25% of the sample.

In the paper's terms, the time point label means: blood at routine non-recurrence follow-up after resection. Whole RNA extracted from tumor and nontumor lung tissue, or from cryopreserved PBMC samples, was used for TCR sequencing without cell sorting. Patients were selected for TCR sequencing only if sufficient RNA was available from at least two tumor regions. This record belongs to a study of spatial heterogeneity in lung cancer (dated by TCRdb to the late 2010s). The study in broad terms: Samples were obtained from over 70 patients with early-stage, untreated non-small cell lung cancer from the lung TRACERx cohort. Beta-chain transcripts were consistently detected in greater numbers than alpha-chain transcripts, which likely reflects a higher abundance of beta-chain transcripts. Follow-up PBMC samples were sequenced whenever available, with the median time to follow-up being two to three years after resection. Nonsynonymous mutation counts, determined by whole-exome sequencing of tumor tissue, were related to TCR repertoire features. In the raw uncorrected reads, each unique combination of TCR and UMI appeared more than ten times on average. In non-small cell lung cancer, the study quantitatively compared TCR alpha and beta repertoires across several tumor regions, matched nontumor lung, and blood. At surgery, over 200 tumor regions, 64 matched nontumor lung samples and 56 PBMC samples were TCR-sequenced for both alpha and beta chains.

Overall study results and their limits: Only approximately 15 patients were included in the comparisons of baseline and follow-up blood repertoires. Ubiquitous expanded tumor TCRs were found in blood more often at tumor resection than at routine follow-up. Additional single-cell paired TCR alpha and beta sequencing was considered necessary to confirm, at a functional level, the hypothesis that regional TCRs recognize regional mutations.

The sequenced sample was PBMCs, obtained at follow-up. The source of this sequence is a male donor with early-stage non-small cell lung cancer.

The sequence in DNA is TGTGCCAGCAGCCCCTACCCGGGACCGCTCCAGAGGGGAAACACCATATATTTT. This gives the protein CASSPYPGPLQRGNTIYF. The rearrangement combines TRBV7-9 with TRBJ1-3; TRBD1 is possibly the D segment (5 matching bases). The CDR3, from cysteine to phenylalanine, totals 18 residues. The only DNA kept is the CDR3, 54 bases in frame from the first base. According to the germline V gene (reference sequence), CDR1 reads SEHNR and CDR2 reads FQNEAQ. V and J lose 5 bases and 4 bases, and a span of 24 bases separates them. The CDR3, completed at both ends by the reference TRBV7-9 and TRBJ1-3 genes, gives the full variable domain DTGVSQNPRHKITKRGQNVTFRCDPISEHNRLYWYRQTLGQGPEFLTYFQNEAQLEKSRLLSDRFSAERPKGSFSTLEIQRTEQGDSAMYLCASSPYPGPLQRGNTIYFGEGSWLTVV.